Ten or more counts support the clone carrying this T cell receptor beta chain. Its target is not known. Using its own MiXCR run on the multiplex PCR reads, TCRdb lists one record per CDR3 protein. This table holds about 20,000 distinct CDR3 sequences, roughly 30% found once. The sample belongs to a study of breast tumors, draining lymph nodes, adjacent tissues. General observations from the study: Tumor T cell lymph node origin was a supported hypothesis, not proven. Tumor repertoires ranked between lymph nodes and nontumor tissue in diversity, with V and J gene preferences. Most tumor T cells seemingly derive from lymph node, then expand in tumor.

The length of the CDR3 is 15 residues. Germline-derived CDR1 and CDR2 are LGHNA and YSLEER. Trimming took 1 base from V and 8 from J; bases not matched to a gene: 6. This TCR was sampled from a female donor with breast cancer. Some clones in this sample may be carry-over from other donors' samples. The chain combines TRBV4-3 with TRBJ1-4; TRBD1 aligns across 8 bases. Sequencing was performed on breast tumor tissue. The CDR3 DNA sequence: TGCGCCAGCAGCCAAGGACAGGGGTTACGAGAAAAACTGTTTTTT. Translating it yields CASSQGQGLREKLFF.